The T cell receptor (beta chain) described here comes from a study of CD8+ T cells in alopecia areata. Whole-study context: The drug, oral tofacitinib, was given to treated patients at 5 to 10 mg twice daily.

Study-level results: Clonality was higher in lesional than normal scalp, especially in alopecia totalis/universalis.

Concerning this clone itself: The antigen remains undetermined. Different DNA sequences within this sample yield the same CDR3.

The germline V gene has CDR1 SQVTM and CDR2 ANQGSEA. This CDR3 spans 13 amino acids. With V trimmed by 4 bases and J by 2 bases, 3 bases remained unmatched. RNA, once extracted, was reverse transcribed into cDNA for use as the sequencing template. TCRdb keeps only in-frame clones here, not all; method: immunoSEQ multiplex PCR. The top ten hold roughly 1.7% of the sample, which has some 170,000 clones, roughly 65% seen once. Lesional scalp tissue (obtained by punch biopsy) and peripheral blood were collected from alopecia areata patients. PBMCs were stained for CD3, CD4 and CD8, and CD4+ and CD8+ T cells were sorted.

This sample comprised CD4+ T cells sorted from blood, obtained at week 0. This clonotype was sampled from a human donor with alopecia areata. This chain uses TRBV29-1 with TRBJ2-3; 7 nucleotides agree with TRBD2. The CDR3 region has the DNA TGCAGCGTTGCGGGACTATCCACAGATACGCAGTATTTT. Protein product: CSVAGLSTDTQYF.